This TCR beta chain was retrieved from a study of graft-versus-host responses after intestinal transplantation. Study-wide background: Every recipient underwent anti-thymocyte globulin induction, then tacrolimus and steroids for 3 to 4 years. The study's findings and limits: Researchers found peak circulating GvH clone levels linked to early post-transplant HvG declines.

V lost 7 bases, J lost 4 bases, and 11 bases lay in between. Germline CDR1 reads SNHLY; CDR2 reads FYNNEI. The CDR3 runs 13 residues. Here immunoSEQ multiplex PCR was the method, and the copy in TCRdb shows in-frame clones only, minus some. The repertoire consists of 85,000 to 90,000 clones, with 80% to 95% occurring once and the leading ten covering 0.35%. This clone occurred once. Antigen specificity is unknown. The TCR was taken from a human donor who was the organ donor for an intestinal transplant. The chain uses TRBV2 and TRBJ2-1; weak D call: TRBD1 (6 bases). The sequencing used unstimulated CD4+ T cells sorted from spleen or lymph node cells, collected before transplant. CDR3 protein: CASTTGLYNEQFF. CDR3 sequence (DNA): TGTGCCAGCACGACAGGACTTTACAATGAGCAGTTCTTC.